This TCR beta chain came from a study of blood T cells in healthy people across ages (dated by TCRdb to the mid-2010s). With regard to the full study: Template switching captured roughly one uniquely barcoded TCR beta cDNA molecule per two T cells in model experiments. To track age-related changes in TCR beta repertoire diversity, the study relied on deep sequencing normalized with unique cDNA molecular identifiers. Donors were grouped into four age groups: young (average 16 years), middle-aged (around 39), aged (around 66) and long-lived (about 82). Two additional independent replicas of 1 million unique cDNA reads from the same blood draw were analyzed for two donors (one aged 18 to 30 and one aged 80 or older). The paper as a whole reports these results and caveats: Since profiling was done on bulk unsorted PBMCs, naive and antigen-experienced compartments could not be conclusively compared. Compared with the aged group, the long-lived group had more naive CD4+ T cells, fewer expanded clones and increased TCR diversity, suggesting age selection. Total diversity estimates from one million sequenced T cells were considered lower bounds and underestimates. Observed TCR beta diversity per million T cells fell roughly linearly with age, and a significant reduction was already apparent by age around 39. Donor CMV infection status was unknown, potentially confounding age-related changes in expanded clonotypes. There was a strong correlation between observed TCR beta diversity and the percentage of naive T cells measured by flow cytometry.

The roughly 39 donors, aged about 6 to 95 years, were systemically healthy Caucasian individuals from Russia. Each donor gave about 9.7 milliliters of peripheral blood, drawn into EDTA-treated Vacutainer tubes. Ficoll-Paque density-gradient centrifugation was used to isolate PBMCs, with at least 6 million per sample. Trizol reagent was used to extract total RNA from PBMCs, with at least 5.5 micrograms per sample. For every donor, an aliquot of PBMCs went through flow cytometry to measure the percentages of naive CD45RAhigh/CD27high T cells. The protocol used for the library was 5' RACE. Instrument on record: Illumina HiSeq 2500. A second about 7 to 12 cycle PCR used a sample-barcoded 5' primer and a J-beta primer mix. A template-switch 5' adaptor carrying 12 random nucleotides introduced a unique molecular identifier onto each TCR beta cDNA molecule. Each sample yielded at least 3 million CDR3-containing paired-end reads. First-strand cDNA was synthesized from all RNA with the Mint cDNA synthesis kit, primed by a TRBC-specific oligonucleotide. Following uracil-DNA glycosylase treatment, all cDNA underwent a first 18-cycle PCR with the universal primers M1SS and BC2_uni_R. In the paper's pipeline: Each sample was normalized by randomly selecting 1 million high-quality reads, each carrying a distinct molecular identifier. Reads with shared molecular identifiers were discarded instead of being binned into consensus sequences. MiTCR, set to a Q25 quality threshold and the strictest error-elimination algorithm, was used for CDR3 identification, clonotype clustering and error correction. A nonparametric unseen species model with Euler transformation was used to estimate a lower bound on total TCR beta diversity. The public sequencing data were trimmed at Q25 with fastp and processed into clonotypes with MiXCR by TCRdb, which kept only in-frame beta chains. Here each entry gathers all rows of one CDR3 protein and keeps the most common genes and DNA. Clone size and V and J calls follow TCRdb, not the original study. Here the sample has over a million distinct CDR3 sequences; approximately 26% occur a single time. The ten top clones hold 0.65% to 0.95% of the sample.

The table lists this clonotype with a few counts. This receptor's antigen is unknown. No base quality values were provided; no much bigger clone lies one nucleotide off. The same data also went into a second study, on T cells of mothers and their children. The second publication reports: Nine systemically healthy Caucasian individuals, comprising three mothers and their six children, were included as donors. cDNA synthesis used all of the extracted RNA, with 1.5 ug of RNA in each 15 ul reaction. In the second PCR, the M1S primer introduced both the sample barcodes and 2-4 random nucleotides. Each mother yielded over 8.5 million TCR beta CDR3 reads and each child 3 million to 3.5 million reads. TCR recombination output is similarly shaped by thymic selection in related and unrelated pairs, with a minor effect exerted by inherited differences. Normalized repertoire overlap was always slightly but never significantly higher in related than unrelated mother-child pairs. No persistent microchimeric T cell clones were found, with a detection sensitivity of 80 to 100 clones per million clonotypes. The study used deep NGS to compare TCR beta repertoires of mothers and children, seeking features distinguishing related mother-child pairs from unrelated individuals. The mean age was 40 +/- 4 years for the mothers and 11 +/- 4 years for the children. After adapter ligation with NEBNext reagents, the libraries were sequenced on Illumina HiSeq 2000 with 100+100 nt paired-end reads. To avoid cross-contamination, the mother libraries and the child libraries were prepared a month apart and sequenced in separate runs. For each donor, somewhere between about 450,000 and 2,000,000 distinct TCR beta clonotypes were identified. Naive TCR beta clonotypes were estimated from low-frequency clonotypes matched to each donor's FACS-determined naive share, without sorting.

This sequence was found in a girl aged 2 to 10 in good health. The material sequenced was blood.

The CDR3 here reads CASSLTVPTYNEQFF. The DNA reads as follows: TGTGCCAGCAGTTTAACAGTTCCCACCTACAATGAGCAGTTCTTC. The chain is assembled from TRBV28 and TRBJ2-1, with no confidently assigned D gene. CDR1 MDHEN and CDR2 SYDVKM are derived from the germline V gene. Trimming takes 2 bases from V and 2 bases from J, and the germline ends sit 10 bases apart. Spanning cysteine to phenylalanine, the CDR3 consists of 15 amino acids. This entry keeps only the CDR3 DNA: 45 bases, framed from base 1.